Following are 3 T cell receptor beta chains from one sample sequenced in a study of shared clonotypes between healthy human individuals. Sequencing used immunoSEQ multiplex PCR; TCRdb keeps in-frame clones, though not all of them. This table holds under 600,000 clones, 90% to 96% found once. Specimen: naive CD4+ T cells sorted from blood. Subset indicated: CD45RA+ positively selected. The receptors here all came from a woman in her 30s in good health.

Of note for this clone: This sample includes further DNA sequences coding for the same CDR3. The CDR3 reads CASSPGQSTDTQYF. The CDR3 DNA reads TGTGCCAGCTCACCTGGACAGAGCACAGATACGCAGTATTTT. The chain is built from TRBV18 and TRBJ2-3; TRBD1 is a possible D gene (6 bases). V lost 3 bases and J lost 0, with 7 bases in between. CDR1 KGHSH and CDR2 LQKENI come from the germline V gene. CDR3 size: 14 residues.

As to this clone: Different DNA sequences within this sample yield the same CDR3. J is TRBJ2-7 and V is TRBV6-5; D possibly matches TRBD1 or TRBD2 (6 bases each). Germline CDR1 MNHEY, CDR2 SVGAGI. V shed 2 bases and J shed 7 bases, with 12 bases lying between them. CDR3 length: 13 residues. CDR3 region: CASSYGGLGEQYF. CDR3 nucleotide sequence: TGTGCCAGCAGTTACGGGGGGCTGGGGGAGCAGTACTTC.

The chain has TRBV7-8 and TRBJ1-5, with 7 bases lining up with TRBD1. Per germline, CDR1 SGHVS and CDR2 FQNEAQ. The CDR3 has 15 amino acids. The J segment lost 5 bases and the V segment lost 5 bases, leaving 9 bases of the junction unmatched. The CDR3 nucleotides read TGTGCCAGCAGCAAAACAGACAGGGAGGATCAGCCCCAGCATTTT. This encodes CASSKTDREDQPQHF.